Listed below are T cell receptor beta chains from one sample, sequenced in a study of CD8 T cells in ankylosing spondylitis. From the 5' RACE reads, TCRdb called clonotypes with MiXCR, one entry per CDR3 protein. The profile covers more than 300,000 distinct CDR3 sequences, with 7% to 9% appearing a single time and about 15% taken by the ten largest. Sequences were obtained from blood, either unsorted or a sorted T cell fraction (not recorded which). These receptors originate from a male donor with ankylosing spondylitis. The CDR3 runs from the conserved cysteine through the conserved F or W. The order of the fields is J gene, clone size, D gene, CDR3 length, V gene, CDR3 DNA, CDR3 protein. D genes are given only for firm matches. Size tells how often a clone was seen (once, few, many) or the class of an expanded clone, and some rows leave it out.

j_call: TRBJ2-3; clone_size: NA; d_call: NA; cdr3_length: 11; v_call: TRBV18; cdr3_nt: TGTGCCAGCTCACCACAAGATACGCAGTATTTT; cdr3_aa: CASSPQDTQYF
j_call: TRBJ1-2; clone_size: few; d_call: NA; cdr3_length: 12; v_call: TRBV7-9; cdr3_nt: TGTGCCAGCAGCTTTTTTTCGGATGGCTACACCTTC; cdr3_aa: CASSFFSDGYTF
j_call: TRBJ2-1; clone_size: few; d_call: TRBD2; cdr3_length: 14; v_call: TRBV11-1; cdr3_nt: TGTGCCAGCAGCAAAACCTTGCGGGGGGGTGAGCAGTTCTTC; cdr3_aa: CASSKTLRGGEQFF
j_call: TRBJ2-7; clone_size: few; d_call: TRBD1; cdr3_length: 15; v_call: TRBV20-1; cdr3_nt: TGCAGTGCTACCGCCGGGACAGGGGGCATGTACGAGCAGTACTTC; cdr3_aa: CSATAGTGGMYEQYF
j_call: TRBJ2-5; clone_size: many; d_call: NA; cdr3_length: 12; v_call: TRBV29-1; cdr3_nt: TGCAGCGTTGGGGAGAACCAAGAGACCCAGTACTTC; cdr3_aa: CSVGENQETQYF
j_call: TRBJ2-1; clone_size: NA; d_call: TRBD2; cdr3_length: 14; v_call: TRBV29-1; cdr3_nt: TGCAGCGTTGACCACGGGACTAGCGGGAGGGCATCGTTCTTC; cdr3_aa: CSVDHGTSGRASFF
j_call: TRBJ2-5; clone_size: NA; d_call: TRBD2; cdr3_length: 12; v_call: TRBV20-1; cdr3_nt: TGCAGTGTTATAGCGGGCCAAGAGACCCAGTACTTC; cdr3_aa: CSVIAGQETQYF
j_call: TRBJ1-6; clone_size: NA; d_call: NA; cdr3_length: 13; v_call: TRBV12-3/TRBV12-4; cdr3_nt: TGTGCCAGCAGAGTGGGTCGGGATTCACCCCTCCACTTT; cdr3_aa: CASRVGRDSPLHF
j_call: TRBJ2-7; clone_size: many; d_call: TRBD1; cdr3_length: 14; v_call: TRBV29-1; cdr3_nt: TGCAGCGTTGTGCGGACAGGGGTTTTCTACGAGCAGTACTTC; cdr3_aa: CSVVRTGVFYEQYF
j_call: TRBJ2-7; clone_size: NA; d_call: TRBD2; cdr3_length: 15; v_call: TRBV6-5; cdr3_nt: TGTGCCAGCAGTTACGGTAGCGGGAGGGCCTGGGAGCAGTACTTC; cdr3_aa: CASSYGSGRAWEQYF
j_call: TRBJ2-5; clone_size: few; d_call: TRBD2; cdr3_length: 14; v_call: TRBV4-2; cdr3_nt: TGTGCCAGCAGTCTAGCGGGAGAGGCAGAGACCCAGTACTTC; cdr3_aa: CASSLAGEAETQYF
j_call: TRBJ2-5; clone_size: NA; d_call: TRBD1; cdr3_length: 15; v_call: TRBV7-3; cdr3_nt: TGTGCCAGCAGCCTTAACTGGGACAGGGAAGAGACCCAGTACTTC; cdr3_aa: CASSLNWDREETQYF
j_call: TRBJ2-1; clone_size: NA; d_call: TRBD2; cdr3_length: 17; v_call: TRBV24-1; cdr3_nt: TGTGCCACCAGTGATTTAGGAGCGGGAGACGGTATACTGTATCAGTTCTTC; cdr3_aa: CATSDLGAGDGILYQFF
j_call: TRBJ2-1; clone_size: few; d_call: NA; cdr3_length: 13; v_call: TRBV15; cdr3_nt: TGTGCCACCAGCAGAGGCGGGGAGAGGGAGCAGTTCTTC; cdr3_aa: CATSRGGEREQFF
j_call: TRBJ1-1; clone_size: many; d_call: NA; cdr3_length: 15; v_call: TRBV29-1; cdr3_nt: TGCAGCGTTGAAGAGGGTGGCGGAGGGTACACTGAAGCTTTCTTT; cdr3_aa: CSVEEGGGGYTEAFF
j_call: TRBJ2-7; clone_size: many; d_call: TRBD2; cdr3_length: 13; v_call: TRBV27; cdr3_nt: TGTGCCAGCAGTTTGTCGGGAGGTTACGAGCAGTACTTC; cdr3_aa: CASSLSGGYEQYF
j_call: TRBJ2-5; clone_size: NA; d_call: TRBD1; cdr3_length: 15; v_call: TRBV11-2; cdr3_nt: TGTGCCAGCAACCAAAACTGGGACAGGGCGAAGACCCAGTACTTC; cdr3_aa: CASNQNWDRAKTQYF
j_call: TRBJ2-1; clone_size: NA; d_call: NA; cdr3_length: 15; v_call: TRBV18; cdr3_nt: TGTGCCAGCTGCCTCGGACCGAGACCTTACAATGAGCAGTTCTTC; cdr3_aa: CASCLGPRPYNEQFF
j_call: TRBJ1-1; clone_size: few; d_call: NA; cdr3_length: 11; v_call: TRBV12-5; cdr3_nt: TGTGCTAGTGGAGATAACACTGAAGCTTTCTTT; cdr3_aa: CASGDNTEAFF
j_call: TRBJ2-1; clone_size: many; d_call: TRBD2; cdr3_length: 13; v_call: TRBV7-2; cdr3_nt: TGTGCCAGCAGCCGGACTAGCGGAAATGAGCAGTTCTTC; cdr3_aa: CASSRTSGNEQFF
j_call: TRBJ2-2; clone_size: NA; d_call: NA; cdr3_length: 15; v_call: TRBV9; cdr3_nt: TGTGCCAGCAGCGTGCGCAGGGGCCCACCCGGGGAGCTGTTTTTT; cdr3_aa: CASSVRRGPPGELFF
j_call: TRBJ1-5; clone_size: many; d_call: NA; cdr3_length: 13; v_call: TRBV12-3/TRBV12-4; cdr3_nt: TGTGCCAGCAATGGACAGCCAAATCAGCCCCAGCATTTT; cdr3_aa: CASNGQPNQPQHF
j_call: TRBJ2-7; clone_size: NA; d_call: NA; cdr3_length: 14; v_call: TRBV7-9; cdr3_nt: TGTGCCAGCAGCTTGAGTAGTTTCCTCTACGAGCAGTACTTC; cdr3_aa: CASSLSSFLYEQYF
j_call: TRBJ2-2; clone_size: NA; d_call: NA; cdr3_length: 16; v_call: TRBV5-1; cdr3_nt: TGCGCCAGCAGCTGGACGGCGAGCGCCTACACCGGGGAGCTGTTTTTT; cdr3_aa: CASSWTASAYTGELFF
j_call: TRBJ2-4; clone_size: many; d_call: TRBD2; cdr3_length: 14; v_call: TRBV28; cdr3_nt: TGTGCCAGCAGTTTAAGGCTAGCGGAAAACATTCAGTACTTC; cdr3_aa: CASSLRLAENIQYF
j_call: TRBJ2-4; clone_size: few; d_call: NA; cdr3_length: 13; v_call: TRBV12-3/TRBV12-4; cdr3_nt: TGTGCCAGCAGTACCTCATGGGCTGACATTCAGTACTTC; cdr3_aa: CASSTSWADIQYF
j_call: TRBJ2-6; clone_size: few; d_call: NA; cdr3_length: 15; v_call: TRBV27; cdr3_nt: TGTGCCAGCAGTTTTATTCGGGACGCTCCTTTCGTCCTGACTTTC; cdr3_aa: CASSFIRDAPFVLTF
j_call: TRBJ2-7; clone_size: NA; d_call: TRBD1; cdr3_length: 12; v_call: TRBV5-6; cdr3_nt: TGTGCCAGCAGCAACCGGGACAGCTCCCCGTTCTTC; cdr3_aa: CASSNRDSSPFF
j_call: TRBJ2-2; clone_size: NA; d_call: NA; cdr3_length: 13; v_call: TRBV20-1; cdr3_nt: TGCAGTGCTAGAGATAGGGGGACCGGGGAGCTGTTTTTT; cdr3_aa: CSARDRGTGELFF
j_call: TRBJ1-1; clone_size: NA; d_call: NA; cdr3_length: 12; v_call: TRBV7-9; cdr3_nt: TGTGCCAGCAGCCGTAGCCAATTTACGACTTTCTTT; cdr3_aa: CASSRSQFTTFF
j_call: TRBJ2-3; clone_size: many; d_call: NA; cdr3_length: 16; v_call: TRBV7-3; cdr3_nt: TGTGCCAGCAGCTTAACCCGCGCCTCAAAAGGGGATACGCAGTATTTT; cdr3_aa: CASSLTRASKGDTQYF
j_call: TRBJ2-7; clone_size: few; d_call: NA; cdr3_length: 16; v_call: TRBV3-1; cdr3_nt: TGTGCCAGCAGCCCGTCTAATCTCTCCCCCTCCTACGAGCAGTACTTC; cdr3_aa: CASSPSNLSPSYEQYF
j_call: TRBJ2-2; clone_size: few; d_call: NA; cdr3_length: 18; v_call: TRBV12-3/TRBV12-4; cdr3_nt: TGTGCCAGCAGTTTTTTGACACGGGAGACAGGGTACACCGGGGAGCTGTTTTTT; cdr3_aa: CASSFLTRETGYTGELFF
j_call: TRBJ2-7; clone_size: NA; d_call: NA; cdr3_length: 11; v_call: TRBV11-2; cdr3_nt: TGTGCCAGCACGCTGGGCGACGAGCAGTACTTC; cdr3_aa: CASTLGDEQYF
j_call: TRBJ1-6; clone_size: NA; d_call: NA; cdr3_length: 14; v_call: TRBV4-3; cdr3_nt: TGCGCCAGCAGCCAAGGGCCGCTCGATTCACCCCTCCACTTT; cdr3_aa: CASSQGPLDSPLHF
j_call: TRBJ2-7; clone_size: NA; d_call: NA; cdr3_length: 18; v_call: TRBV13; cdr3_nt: TGTGCCAGCAGCCCCTCGCGACAGTTCGGCGGGCTTGGGCACGAGCAGTACTTC; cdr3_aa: CASSPSRQFGGLGHEQYF
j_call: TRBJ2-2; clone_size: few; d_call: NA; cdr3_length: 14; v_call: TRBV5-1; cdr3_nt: TGCGCCAGCAGCCGATTAAGGGGAGCCGGGGAGCTGTTTTTT; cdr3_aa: CASSRLRGAGELFF
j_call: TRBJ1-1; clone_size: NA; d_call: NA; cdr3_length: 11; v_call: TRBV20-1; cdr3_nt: TGCAGTGCTACAGGGGCGACTGAAGCTTTCTTT; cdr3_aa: CSATGATEAFF
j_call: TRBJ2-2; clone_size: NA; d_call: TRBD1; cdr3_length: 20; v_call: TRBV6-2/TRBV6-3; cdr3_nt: TGTGCCAGCAGTTACAGATTAAACCCGGGACAGGGGGGGAACACCGGGGAGCTGTTTTTT; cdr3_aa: CASSYRLNPGQGGNTGELFF
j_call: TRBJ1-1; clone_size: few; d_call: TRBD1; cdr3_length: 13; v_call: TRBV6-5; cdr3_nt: TGTGCCAGCAGTTACTCCGACAGGGGGAAAGCTTTCTTT; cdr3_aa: CASSYSDRGKAFF
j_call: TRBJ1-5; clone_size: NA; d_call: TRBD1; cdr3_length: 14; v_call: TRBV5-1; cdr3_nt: TGCGCCAGCAGCTGGCGAGGGGGGACAGAGCCCCAGCATTTT; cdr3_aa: CASSWRGGTEPQHF
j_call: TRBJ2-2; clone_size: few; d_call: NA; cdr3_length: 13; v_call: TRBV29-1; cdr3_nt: TGCAGCGTTGAGATGTCCGGGGCCGGGGAGCTGTTTTTT; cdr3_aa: CSVEMSGAGELFF